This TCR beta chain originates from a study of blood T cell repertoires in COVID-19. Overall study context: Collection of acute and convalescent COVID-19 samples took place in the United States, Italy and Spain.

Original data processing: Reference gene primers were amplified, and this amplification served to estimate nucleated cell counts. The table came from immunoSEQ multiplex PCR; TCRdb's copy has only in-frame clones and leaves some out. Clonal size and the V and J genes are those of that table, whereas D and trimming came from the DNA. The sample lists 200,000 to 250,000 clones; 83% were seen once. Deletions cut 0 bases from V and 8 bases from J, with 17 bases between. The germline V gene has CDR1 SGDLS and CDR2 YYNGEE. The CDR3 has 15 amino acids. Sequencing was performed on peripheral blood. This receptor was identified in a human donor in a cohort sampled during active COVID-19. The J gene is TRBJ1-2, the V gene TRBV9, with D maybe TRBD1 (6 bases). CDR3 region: CASSVGSPGAEGYTF. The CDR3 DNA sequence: TGTGCCAGCAGCGTAGGATCCCCAGGGGCTGAGGGCTACACCTTC.